This is a list of T cell receptor beta chains from one sample in a study of shared clonotypes between healthy human individuals. Generated by immunoSEQ multiplex PCR, the TCRdb table keeps only in-frame clones and is missing some. The sample has millions of clones; 85% to 95% are singletons. Input material: naive CD4+ T cells sorted from blood. All receptors come from a man between 18 and 35 years old in good health. CDR3s include the opening cysteine and the closing phenylalanine or tryptophan. D genes are given only for firm matches. Some rows have no size entry. The others give once, few or many, or a class for an expanded clone.

TRBV7-9,TRBJ2-7,-,once,TGTGCCAGCAGCCGTACGACAGGTCGAGTCTACGAGCAGTACTTC,CASSRTTGRVYEQYF
TRBV7-9,TRBJ1-3,-,once,TGTGCCAGCAAGTCGCCGGTCTTCGTTAGTGGAAACACCATATATTTT,CASKSPVFVSGNTIYF
TRBV7-2,TRBJ1-5,-,-,TGTGCCAGCAGCTTAGGTGCAGGCCTGGTCAATCAGCCCCAGCATTTT,CASSLGAGLVNQPQHF
TRBV5-1,TRBJ2-3,-,-,TGCGCCAGCAGCAAAGGGCGCGGCACAGATACGCAGTATTTT,CASSKGRGTDTQYF
TRBV4-2,TRBJ1-1,TRBD1,-,TGTGCCAGCAGCCCGCGGACAGGGGGCGCCGGTAACACTGAAGCTTTCTTT,CASSPRTGGAGNTEAFF
TRBV11-2,TRBJ2-7,-,-,TGTGCCAGCAGTTCACAGGCCTACGAGCAGTACTTC,CASSSQAYEQYF
TRBV5-1,TRBJ1-2,-,-,TGCGCCAGCAGGCAGGGAAACTATGGCTACACCTTC,CASRQGNYGYTF
TRBV29-1,TRBJ1-4,-,-,TGCAGCGTTGTTTCAGGACGGATTAATGAAAAACTGTTTTTT,CSVVSGRINEKLFF
TRBV6-1,TRBJ2-7,-,-,TGTGCCACCCTACTTGATTTAAGCTCCTACGAGCAGTACTTC,CATLLDLSSYEQYF
TRBV9,TRBJ2-3,-,-,TGTGCCAGCAGCGTAGATTCAGGGACAGATACGCAGTATTTT,CASSVDSGTDTQYF
TRBV5-4,TRBJ1-3,-,once,TGTGCCAGCAGCCAGATTCCGGCGAGCTCTGGAAACACCATATATTTT,CASSQIPASSGNTIYF
TRBV2,TRBJ1-5,-,-,TGTGCCAGCAGTGTGGAACAGAGTTATCAGCCCCAGCATTTT,CASSVEQSYQPQHF
TRBV6-6,TRBJ1-3,TRBD1,-,TGTGCCAGCAGTTCTTCAGGGGGTGGAAACACCATATATTTT,CASSSSGGGNTIYF
TRBV5-4,TRBJ1-6,-,once,TGTGCCAGCAGCTTGGATCGGGAGAGCTCCTATAATTCACCCCTCCACTTT,CASSLDRESSYNSPLHF
TRBV30,TRBJ1-6,-,-,TGTGCCTGGACCGGGGAAAGCTCCTATAATTCACCCCTCCACTTT,CAWTGESSYNSPLHF
TRBV7-8,TRBJ2-7,TRBD1,-,TGTGCCAGCACCTCAACCGGGACAGGATCCTACGAGCAGTACTTC,CASTSTGTGSYEQYF